This T cell receptor beta chain originates from a study of blood T cell repertoires in COVID-19. Under the authors' procedure: Scientists estimated how many nucleated cells there were by amplifying reference gene primers. The repertoire was sequenced with immunoSEQ multiplex PCR; TCRdb's copy has only in-frame clones and lacks some. The DNA gave D and trimming, while V, J and clone size come from that table. The sample yields around 250,000 clones, 91% seen once. Trimming cost V 0 bases and J 8 bases; bases outside gene matches: 9. Germline V gene lookup returns CDR1 LNHDA and CDR2 SQIVND (reference sequence). CDR3 size: 16 residues. The age range of participants was 18 to 89 years, with residence in about 25 US areas.

This chain connects TRBV19 to TRBJ2-1; 8 bases are a match to TRBD2. This clonotype was sampled from a man aged 40-49 years who had been exposed to COVID-19. Material for sequencing was PBMCs or T cells enriched from blood (not recorded which). CDR3 DNA sequence: TGTGCCAGTAGTATAGACCTGGGACTAGGTTTCGATGAGCAGTTCTTC. Translation: CASSIDLGLGFDEQFF.